These T cell receptor beta chains were read from a single sample in a study of spatial heterogeneity in lung cancer. TCRdb independently ran MiXCR on the 5' RACE reads; one entry per CDR3 protein. The sample consists of 9,500 to 13,000 distinct CDR3 sequences, 9.5% to 13% of them appearing once. The material was lung tumor tissue, obtained at surgery. The receptors were sampled from a female donor with early-stage non-small cell lung cancer. Each CDR3 is given without its conserved first and last residue. Clone size appears in some rows only: once, few, many, or a class for an expanded clone.

j_gene: TRBJ1-1; v_gene: TRBV29-1; abundance: NA; CDR3aa: SASPPGQNTEAF
j_gene: TRBJ2-3; v_gene: TRBV27; abundance: many; CDR3aa: ASSYQRTGDWRADTQY
j_gene: TRBJ1-6; v_gene: TRBV4-3; abundance: many; CDR3aa: ASSQDTVPNSPLH
j_gene: TRBJ1-5; v_gene: TRBV27; abundance: few; CDR3aa: ASSLKDGPQH
j_gene: TRBJ1-5; v_gene: TRBV6-2/TRBV6-3; abundance: NA; CDR3aa: ASRGGVGQPQH
j_gene: TRBJ2-7; v_gene: TRBV27; abundance: few; CDR3aa: ASSLMQPQSEQY
j_gene: TRBJ2-4; v_gene: TRBV7-2; abundance: NA; CDR3aa: ASSFSGGLDIQY
j_gene: TRBJ2-1; v_gene: TRBV9; abundance: few; CDR3aa: ASTKRGSNEQF
j_gene: TRBJ2-2; v_gene: TRBV6-2/TRBV6-3; abundance: many; CDR3aa: ASTHWERVNTGELF
j_gene: TRBJ2-5; v_gene: TRBV19; abundance: medium-sized; CDR3aa: ASTTIRYQETQY
j_gene: TRBJ1-1; v_gene: TRBV20-1; abundance: medium-sized; CDR3aa: SARSPMAGDTEAF
j_gene: TRBJ2-5; v_gene: TRBV27; abundance: NA; CDR3aa: ASSLFPTEETQY
j_gene: TRBJ2-1; v_gene: TRBV20-1; abundance: many; CDR3aa: SAREASGGAVDEQF
j_gene: TRBJ2-7; v_gene: TRBV7-2; abundance: many; CDR3aa: ASSLLGLAGREQY
j_gene: TRBJ1-1; v_gene: TRBV20-1; abundance: many; CDR3aa: SAQGWVTEAF
j_gene: TRBJ1-2; v_gene: TRBV2; abundance: many; CDR3aa: ASSETGVSYGYT
j_gene: TRBJ2-7; v_gene: TRBV6-2/TRBV6-3; abundance: many; CDR3aa: ASRASHEQY
j_gene: TRBJ2-2; v_gene: TRBV30; abundance: many; CDR3aa: AWKGLLNTGELF
j_gene: TRBJ2-5; v_gene: TRBV23-1; abundance: few; CDR3aa: ASSQWGTSGSPGETQY
j_gene: TRBJ2-7; v_gene: TRBV6-1; abundance: many; CDR3aa: ASRDVPYEQY
j_gene: TRBJ2-1; v_gene: TRBV11-2; abundance: few; CDR3aa: ASSGDNYNEQF
j_gene: TRBJ2-5; v_gene: TRBV7-2; abundance: NA; CDR3aa: ASSSDSARTQY
j_gene: TRBJ2-5; v_gene: TRBV27; abundance: many; CDR3aa: ASSLYPTGGETQY
j_gene: TRBJ1-1; v_gene: TRBV5-6; abundance: many; CDR3aa: ASSSQWQGTEAF
j_gene: TRBJ1-1; v_gene: TRBV18; abundance: NA; CDR3aa: ASSPLGVGGTEAF
j_gene: TRBJ1-2; v_gene: TRBV6-2/TRBV6-3; abundance: many; CDR3aa: ATKTSGNYGYT
j_gene: TRBJ2-1; v_gene: TRBV3-1; abundance: medium-sized; CDR3aa: ASSQDRNRANEQF
j_gene: TRBJ2-7; v_gene: TRBV6-6; abundance: many; CDR3aa: ASSLVGTSGEQY
j_gene: TRBJ2-7; v_gene: TRBV7-9; abundance: few; CDR3aa: ASSFSSSGQVGYEQY
j_gene: TRBJ1-1; v_gene: TRBV5-1; abundance: many; CDR3aa: ASSPETGTGTEAF
j_gene: TRBJ2-1; v_gene: TRBV13; abundance: few; CDR3aa: ASSLDYNEQF